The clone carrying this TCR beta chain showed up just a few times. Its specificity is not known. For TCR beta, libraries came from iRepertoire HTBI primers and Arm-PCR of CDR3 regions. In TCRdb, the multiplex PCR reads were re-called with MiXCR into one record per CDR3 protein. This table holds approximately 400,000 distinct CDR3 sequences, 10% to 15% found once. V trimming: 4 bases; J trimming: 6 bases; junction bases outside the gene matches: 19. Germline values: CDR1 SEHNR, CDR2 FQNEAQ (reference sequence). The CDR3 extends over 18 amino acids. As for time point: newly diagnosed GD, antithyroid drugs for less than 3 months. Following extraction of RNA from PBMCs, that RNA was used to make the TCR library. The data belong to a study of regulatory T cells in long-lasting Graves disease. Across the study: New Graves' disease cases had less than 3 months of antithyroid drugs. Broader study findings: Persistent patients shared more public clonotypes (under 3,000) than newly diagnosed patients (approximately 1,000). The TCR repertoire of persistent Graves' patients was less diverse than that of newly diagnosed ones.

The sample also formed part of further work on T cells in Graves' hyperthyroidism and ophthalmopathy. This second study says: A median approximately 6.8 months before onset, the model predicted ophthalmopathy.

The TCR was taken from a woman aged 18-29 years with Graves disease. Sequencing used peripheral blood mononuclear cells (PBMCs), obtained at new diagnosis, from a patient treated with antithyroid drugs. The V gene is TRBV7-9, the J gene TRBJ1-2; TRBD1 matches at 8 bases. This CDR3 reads CASSSKLPDRDIGNGYTF. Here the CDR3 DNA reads TGTGCCAGCAGCTCGAAGCTCCCGGACAGGGACATCGGGAATGGCTACACCTTC.